A selection of T cell receptor beta chains follows, all from one sample in a study of T cell repertoires in cytomegalovirus infection. Via MiXCR, TCRdb re-called the reads, giving one row per CDR3 protein. Of 450,000 to 550,000 distinct CDR3 sequences listed, approximately 15% were seen once; the top ten hold 20% to 30%. The specimen sequenced was CD8+ T cells from PBMCs. All receptors come from a human donor in good health (CMV status not recorded). Some clones in this sample may be carry-over from other donors' samples. Each CDR3 is given with its conserved first and last residue. The D gene is left open where the match is weak. Clone size appears in some rows only: once, few, many, or a class for an expanded clone.

v_gene	abundance	d_gene	j_gene	CDR3nt	CDR3aa
TRBV2	NA	NA	TRBJ1-2	TGTGCCAGCACAGACAGCCATCAAGCTAACTATGGCTACACCTTC	CASTDSHQANYGYTF
TRBV11-2	many	NA	TRBJ2-1	TGTGCCAGCCGTTCAGGGCTTCAGTCCTACAATGAGCAGTTCTTC	CASRSGLQSYNEQFF
TRBV19	many	TRBD2	TRBJ2-1	TGTGCCAGTAGTATCCTAGCGGGAGGACCACGTAATCCCTTCCCCTACAATGAGCAGTTCTTC	CASSILAGGPRNPFPYNEQFF
TRBV13	NA	TRBD2	TRBJ2-3	TGTGCCAGCAGCCTGATAGGGCTAGCGGGAGGGCGGGGCACAGATACGCAGTATTTT	CASSLIGLAGGRGTDTQYF
TRBV5-6	NA	NA	TRBJ2-7	TGTGCCAGCAGCCCCTGGCCAGGAACCTACGAGCAGTACTTC	CASSPWPGTYEQYF
TRBV7-8	many	NA	TRBJ1-5	TGTGCCAGCAGCTCAACGGGACATAATAGCAATCAGCCCCAGCATTTT	CASSSTGHNSNQPQHF
TRBV6-6	many	NA	TRBJ2-1	TGTGCCAGCAGTTCTGCCGCCGATGAGCAGTTCTTC	CASSSAADEQFF
TRBV7-9	NA	TRBD1	TRBJ1-1	TGTGCCAGCAGCTTTACAGGGGGACTGAACACTGAAGCTTTCTTT	CASSFTGGLNTEAFF
TRBV27	many	TRBD1	TRBJ1-1	TGTGCCAGCAGCCGACAGGGATCGAACACTGAAGCTTTCTTT	CASSRQGSNTEAFF
TRBV9	NA	NA	TRBJ2-7	TGTGCCAGCAGCGTAGGGGACATGGTAGCCTACGAGCAGTACTTC	CASSVGDMVAYEQYF
TRBV7-3	many	TRBD2	TRBJ2-3	TGTGCCAGCAGCTTAGGCGGGAGGTTAACAGATACGCAGTATTTT	CASSLGGRLTDTQYF
TRBV5-1	NA	NA	TRBJ2-7	TGCGCCAGCAGCTACGACAGAAAAAGAGCCTACGATCAGTACTTC	CASSYDRKRAYDQYF
TRBV5-5	few	NA	TRBJ2-7	TGTGCCAGCAGCTTGGGGGGGCCAGGGTACGAGCAGTACTTC	CASSLGGPGYEQYF
TRBV2	few	TRBD1	TRBJ2-1	TGTGCCAGCAGAGGACAGGGGAGCGACAATGAGCAGTTCTTC	CASRGQGSDNEQFF
TRBV12-3/TRBV12-4	many	NA	TRBJ1-5	TGTGCCAGCAGTTTTACCCCCGGCAGGGCCCCCAATCAGCCCCAGCATTTT	CASSFTPGRAPNQPQHF
TRBV24-1	few	NA	TRBJ2-3	TGTGCCACCAGTGATTCCCTAATGGATACGCAGTATTTT	CATSDSLMDTQYF
TRBV11-2	many	NA	TRBJ2-1	TGTGCCAGCAGCTCTGGTATGGGCGGATTATACAATGAGCAGTTCTTC	CASSSGMGGLYNEQFF
TRBV10-2	few	TRBD2	TRBJ2-7	TGCGCCAGCAGTGAGTCGGGGACTAGCGGTTACTACGAGCAGTACTTC	CASSESGTSGYYEQYF
TRBV7-9	many	NA	TRBJ1-3	TGTGCCAGCAGCCCCCCGCGGCTTGACGGAAACACCATATATTTT	CASSPPRLDGNTIYF
TRBV19	many	NA	TRBJ1-5	TGTGCCAGTAGCCACCCATGGAGGGGCAATCAGCCCCAGCATTTT	CASSHPWRGNQPQHF
TRBV7-2	many	NA	TRBJ1-1	TGTGCCAGCAGCGCGGGTTTCATGAACACTGAAGCTTTCTTT	CASSAGFMNTEAFF
TRBV7-9	many	NA	TRBJ1-1	TGTGCCAGCAGCACCCCCAGATCCCTGGCGGAAGCTTTCTTT	CASSTPRSLAEAFF
TRBV7-2	many	NA	TRBJ1-1	TGTGCCAGCACCACGGACTGGGGGGGCACTGAAGCTTTCTTT	CASTTDWGGTEAFF
TRBV6-1	many	NA	TRBJ2-1	TGTGCCAGCAGTGAAGACGGGGGAACCCACAATGAGCAGTTCTTC	CASSEDGGTHNEQFF
TRBV28	many	NA	TRBJ2-1	TGTGCCAGCAGTTTACGGGGGTTCTCCTACAATGAGCAGTTCTTC	CASSLRGFSYNEQFF
TRBV7-9	few	TRBD1	TRBJ1-2	TGTGCCAGCAGTGGACAGGGCAGGAATGGCTACACCTTC	CASSGQGRNGYTF
TRBV7-8	many	NA	TRBJ2-7	TGTGCCAGCAGCGACGGGACTTACGAGCAGTACTTC	CASSDGTYEQYF
TRBV6-5	many	TRBD1	TRBJ2-7	TGTGCCAGCAGTTATCTGATAGGACAGGGGAGCTACGAGCAGTACTTC	CASSYLIGQGSYEQYF
TRBV2	many	TRBD1	TRBJ2-7	TGTGCCAGCAGTGAATCTGGGACAGGGGGACCTTACGAGCAGTACTTC	CASSESGTGGPYEQYF
TRBV11-2	many	TRBD2	TRBJ2-1	TGTGCCAGCAGCCACGCCGGGCGGGGGTACAATGAGCAGTTCTTC	CASSHAGRGYNEQFF
TRBV15	NA	NA	TRBJ1-5	TGTGCCACCAGCAGGGACAGAACTAGCAATCAGCCCCAGCATTTT	CATSRDRTSNQPQHF
TRBV7-2	many	NA	TRBJ2-3	TGTGCCAGCAGCTTTTCACGGGATACGCAGTATTTT	CASSFSRDTQYF
TRBV28	NA	TRBD2	TRBJ2-1	TGTGCCAGCAACTTTAGGGACTACACTTACAATGAGCAGTTCTTC	CASNFRDYTYNEQFF
TRBV11-2	NA	NA	TRBJ2-1	TGTGCCAGCAGCTTATTGCGGGGAAATGAGAAGTTCTTC	CASSLLRGNEKFF
TRBV27	few	TRBD1	TRBJ1-1	TGTGCCAGCAGTCCCCGACAGGGCCCCTACACTGAAGCTTTCTTT	CASSPRQGPYTEAFF
TRBV4-2	NA	NA	TRBJ2-1	TGTGCCAGCAGCCAAGCTAGCCGCGGTTGGAATGAGCAGTTCTTC	CASSQASRGWNEQFF
TRBV7-9	many	NA	TRBJ2-1	TGTGCCAGCAGCTCTTCGGTGAACTCCTACAATGAGCAGTTCTTC	CASSSSVNSYNEQFF
TRBV3-1	NA	NA	TRBJ2-1	TGTGCCAGCAGCCAAGATTCACCCAGATACTCCTACAATGAGCAGTTCTTC	CASSQDSPRYSYNEQFF
TRBV11-2	many	NA	TRBJ1-2	TGTGCCAGCAGGCAGACCAAAGATTTGGGGAACTTC	CASRQTKDLGNF
TRBV15	many	NA	TRBJ2-3	TGTGCCACCAGCAGAGATGACGACGACTCGGATACGCAGTATTTT	CATSRDDDDSDTQYF
TRBV7-8	many	TRBD2	TRBJ2-5	TGTGCCAGCAGCTCCCGACTTAGCGGGGGGGCCCAAGAGACCCAGTACTTC	CASSSRLSGGAQETQYF
TRBV2	NA	TRBD1	TRBJ1-2	TGTGCCAACGCGGGACAGGGGCCTGGCTACACCTTC	CANAGQGPGYTF
TRBV5-6	few	NA	TRBJ2-2	TGTGCCAGCGGAAACGGGGAGCTGTTTTTT	CASGNGELFF
TRBV5-4	NA	TRBD1	TRBJ1-2	TGTGCCAGCAGCTTGGGCCCAGGGGGCTGGAATGGCTACACCTTC	CASSLGPGGWNGYTF
TRBV19	NA	NA	TRBJ2-4	TGTGCCAGTACCCCCACCTTTCTAGCCAAAAACATTCAGTACTTC	CASTPTFLAKNIQYF
TRBV7-6	many	NA	TRBJ2-3	TGTGCCAGCAGCCCCTTCGAGGGCGGGGATACGCAGTATTTT	CASSPFEGGDTQYF
TRBV12-5	NA	TRBD1	TRBJ1-2	TGTGCTTTTAGGAAGCGGACAGGGGATGGCTACACCTTC	CAFRKRTGDGYTF
TRBV4-2	few	TRBD2	TRBJ2-3	TGTGCCAGCAGCCGAACGACTAGCCCCGTGACTACGCAGTATTTT	CASSRTTSPVTTQYF
TRBV6-1	few	TRBD1	TRBJ1-1	TGTGCCAGCACCTTTGGGACAGGGGGCACGGCTTTCTTT	CASTFGTGGTAFF
TRBV7-9	many	NA	TRBJ2-5	TGTGCCAGCTCGTGGGCTCAAGAGACCCAGTACTTC	CASSWAQETQYF
TRBV28	few	NA	TRBJ2-4	TGTGCCAGCAGTCCCATCCCGGGCAAAAACATTCAGTACTTC	CASSPIPGKNIQYF
TRBV29-1	NA	NA	TRBJ2-7	TGCAGCGCCTGGGGGGACAACTCCTACGAGCAGTACTTC	CSAWGDNSYEQYF
TRBV9	few	NA	TRBJ1-1	TGTGCCAGCAGCGTAGGGCACACTGAAGCTTTCTTT	CASSVGHTEAFF